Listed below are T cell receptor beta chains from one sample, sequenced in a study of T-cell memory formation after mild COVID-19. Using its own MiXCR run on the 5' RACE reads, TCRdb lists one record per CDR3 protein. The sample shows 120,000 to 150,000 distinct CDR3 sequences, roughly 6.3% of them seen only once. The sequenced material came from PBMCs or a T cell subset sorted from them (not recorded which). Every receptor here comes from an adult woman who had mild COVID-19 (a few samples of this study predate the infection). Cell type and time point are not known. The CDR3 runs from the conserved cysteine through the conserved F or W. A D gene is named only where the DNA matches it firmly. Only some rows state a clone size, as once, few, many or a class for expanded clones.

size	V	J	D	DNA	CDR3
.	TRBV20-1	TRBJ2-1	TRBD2	TGCAGTGCTAGAGATCAAGGGGCCGGGAGGGACAATGAGCAGTTCTTC	CSARDQGAGRDNEQFF
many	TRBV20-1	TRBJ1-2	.	TGCAGTGCTAGAGTAGGGTACGGACGAGGTGGTAACTATGGCTACACCTTC	CSARVGYGRGGNYGYTF
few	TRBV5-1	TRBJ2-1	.	TGCGCCAGCAGCTTGATGAGGGGGGCCGGAGGTGATGAGCAGTTCTTC	CASSLMRGAGGDEQFF
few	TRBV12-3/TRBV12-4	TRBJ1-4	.	TGTGCCAGCAGTTTTGGGGGCGGCTATGAAAAACTGTTTTTT	CASSFGGGYEKLFF
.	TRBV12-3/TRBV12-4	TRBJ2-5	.	TGTGCCAGCAGTTCGCTGGGGCAGGGAGAGACCCAGTACTTC	CASSSLGQGETQYF
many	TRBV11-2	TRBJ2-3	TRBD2	TGTGCCAGCAGCTACAGCGGGACTCGCCAGAATCCTAGCACAGATACGCAGTATTTT	CASSYSGTRQNPSTDTQYF
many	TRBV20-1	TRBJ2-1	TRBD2	TGCAGTGCTAGGACAGGAGCGGGGGGTTACAATGAGCAGTTCTTC	CSARTGAGGYNEQFF
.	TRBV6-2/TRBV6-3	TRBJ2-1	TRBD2	TGTGCCAGCAGCTATCTAGCGGGAGTTCGCAATGAGCAGTTCTTC	CASSYLAGVRNEQFF
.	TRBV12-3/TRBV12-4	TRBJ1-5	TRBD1	TGTGCCAGCAGTCCAGGGGGCATGCAGCCCCAGCATTTT	CASSPGGMQPQHF
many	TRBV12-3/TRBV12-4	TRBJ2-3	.	TGTGCCAGCAGTTTAAGGCGCCCAGATACGCAGTATTTT	CASSLRRPDTQYF
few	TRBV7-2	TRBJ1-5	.	TGTGCCAGCAGCGTCTTGAATCAGCCCCAGCATTTT	CASSVLNQPQHF
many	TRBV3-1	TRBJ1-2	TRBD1	TGTGCCAGCAGCCGCTTGGGACAGGTCTATGGCTACACCTTC	CASSRLGQVYGYTF
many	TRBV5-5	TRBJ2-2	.	TGTGCCAGCAGCTTGGGGCACAGGGACACCGGGGAGCTGTTTTTT	CASSLGHRDTGELFF
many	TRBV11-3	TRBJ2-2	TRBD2	TGTGCCAGCAGACCTCAAAGCGGGGCTGGCGGGGAGCTGTTTTTT	CASRPQSGAGGELFF
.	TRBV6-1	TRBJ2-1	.	TGTGCCAGCAGTGAAATGGGCGGGGCAAAAAAGTTCTTC	CASSEMGGAKKFF
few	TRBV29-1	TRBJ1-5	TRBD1	TGCAGCGCTAGACAGGGAGAAAGTCAGCCCCAGCATTTT	CSARQGESQPQHF
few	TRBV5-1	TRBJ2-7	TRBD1	TGCGCCAGCAGCTTGAGGGACAGCAGCTCCTACGAGCAGTACTTC	CASSLRDSSSYEQYF
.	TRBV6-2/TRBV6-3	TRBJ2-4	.	TGTGCCAGCAGACTAACATCTTCAGGGCTCCAGTACTTC	CASRLTSSGLQYF
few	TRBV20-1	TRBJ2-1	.	TGCAGTGCGAGCAGCTCGTATCCAAATGAGCAGTTCTTC	CSASSSYPNEQFF
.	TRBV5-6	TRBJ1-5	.	TGTGCCAGCAGCTTAACCCCCTCTAGCAATCAGCCCCAGCATTTT	CASSLTPSSNQPQHF
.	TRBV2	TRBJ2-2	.	TGTGCCAGCAGTCGAGGGGGAGGTGGGGAGCTGTTTTTT	CASSRGGGGELFF
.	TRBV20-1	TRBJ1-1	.	TGCAGTGCTAGATCTAAGGAAAGGTCAGGTGGTGAAGCTTTCTTT	CSARSKERSGGEAFF
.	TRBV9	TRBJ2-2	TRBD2	TGTGCCAGCAGCCCCGCGGGGGGGCGGGACACCGGGGAGCTGTTTTTT	CASSPAGGRDTGELFF
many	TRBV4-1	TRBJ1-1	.	TGCGCCAGCAGCCAAGGGTTCCCGGGTTCGAGGGAGGATTTCTTT	CASSQGFPGSREDFF
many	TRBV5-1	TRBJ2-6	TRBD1	TGCGCCAGCAGCCTCCCCGGGACAGGGAGCTCTGGGGCCAACGTCCTGACTTTC	CASSLPGTGSSGANVLTF
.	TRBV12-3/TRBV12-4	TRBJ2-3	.	TGTGCCAGCAGCCCAACGCGCGGAGGAAGCACAGATACGCAGTATTTT	CASSPTRGGSTDTQYF
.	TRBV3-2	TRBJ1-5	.	TGTGCCAGTACCACAGGGATGGTTAATCAGCCCCAGCATTTT	CASTTGMVNQPQHF
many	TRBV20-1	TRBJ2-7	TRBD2	TGCAGTGCTAGAGCGGGACTAGCGGGAGGTAGGGACGAGCAGTACTTC	CSARAGLAGGRDEQYF
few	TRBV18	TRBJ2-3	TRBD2	TGTGCCAGCTCACCGGGACTAGCGGGAGTCTCGGGCACAGATACGCAGTATTTT	CASSPGLAGVSGTDTQYF
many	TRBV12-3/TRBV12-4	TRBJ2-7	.	TGTGCCAGCAGTTTAAATTACGAGCAGTACTTC	CASSLNYEQYF
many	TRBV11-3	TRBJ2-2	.	TGTGCCAGCAGCTCCGTCAGACCGAACACCGGGGAGCTGTTTTTT	CASSSVRPNTGELFF
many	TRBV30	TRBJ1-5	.	TGTGCCTGGAGTGTAGGTCAATCGAATTCGCCCCAGCATTTT	CAWSVGQSNSPQHF
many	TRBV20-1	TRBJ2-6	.	TGCAGTGCTCCCGCCAGGGACGCTGGGGCCAACGTCCTGACTTTC	CSAPARDAGANVLTF
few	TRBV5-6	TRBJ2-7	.	TGTGCCAGCAGCCGGACTGGGACACTACTCATCTACGAGCAGTACTTC	CASSRTGTLLIYEQYF
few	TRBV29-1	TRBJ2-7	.	TGCAGCGTTGAGGGCCAGAACTACGAGCAGTACTTC	CSVEGQNYEQYF
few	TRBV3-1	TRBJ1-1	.	TGTGCCAGCAGCCGAACCGACACTGAAGCTTTCTTT	CASSRTDTEAFF